This T cell receptor (beta chain) was observed in a study of response to subunit inactivated influenza vaccine. From germline, CDR1 is SGHTA and CDR2 FQGNSA. The CDR3 spans 13 residues. The V and J ends lost 5 bases and 4 bases respectively, with 12 bases between them. TCRdb itself ran the RT-PCR reads through MiXCR, one entry per CDR3 protein. The repertoire holds 540,000 or so distinct CDR3 sequences, approximately 12% seen once, with around 13% in the top ten. The source of this sequence is a man in his fifties or sixties who received an inactivated influenza vaccine. Sequenced material: PBMCs from blood, taken more than 35 days after vaccination. This rearrangement joins TRBV7-2 to TRBJ2-7; D remains ambiguous. This CDR3 is CASSPTPQYEQYF. CDR3 DNA: TGTGCCAGCAGCCCGACCCCTCAATACGAGCAGTACTTC.